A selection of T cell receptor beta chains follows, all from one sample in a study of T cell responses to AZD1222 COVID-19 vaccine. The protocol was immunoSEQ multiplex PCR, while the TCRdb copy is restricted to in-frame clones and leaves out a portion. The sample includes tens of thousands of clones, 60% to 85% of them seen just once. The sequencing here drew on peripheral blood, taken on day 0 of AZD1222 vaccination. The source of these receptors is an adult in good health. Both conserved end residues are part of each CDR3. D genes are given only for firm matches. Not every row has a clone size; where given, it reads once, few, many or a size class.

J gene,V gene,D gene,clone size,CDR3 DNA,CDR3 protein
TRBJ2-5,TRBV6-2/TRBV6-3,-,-,TGTGCCAGCAGTACAGACGGGCAAGAGACCCAGTACTTC,CASSTDGQETQYF
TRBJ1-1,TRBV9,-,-,TGTGCCAGCAGCGTAGTGTCGGACACTGAAGCTTTCTTT,CASSVVSDTEAFF
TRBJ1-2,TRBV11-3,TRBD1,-,TGTGCCAGCAGTCAGACGGGACAGGGAGGAGGCTACACCTTC,CASSQTGQGGGYTF
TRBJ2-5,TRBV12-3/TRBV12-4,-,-,TGTGCCAGCAGACCCAGCGGAGGAGAGACCCAGTACTTC,CASRPSGGETQYF
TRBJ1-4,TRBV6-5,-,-,TGTGCCAGCAGTTCTCCAGGGGAAAAGGAAAAACTGTTTTTT,CASSSPGEKEKLFF
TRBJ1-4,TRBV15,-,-,TGTGCCACCAGCAGAGATAGGCAGGGGAGGGAAAAACTGTTTTTT,CATSRDRQGREKLFF
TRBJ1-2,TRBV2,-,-,TGTGCCAGCAGTGAACGGACAGTGGGCGGGGCGGGCTACACCTTC,CASSERTVGGAGYTF
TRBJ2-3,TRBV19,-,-,TGTGCCAGTAGTATATGGCGGCTCAGCACAGATACGCAGTATTTT,CASSIWRLSTDTQYF
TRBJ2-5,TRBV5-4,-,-,TGTGCCAGCAGCTCCCCTACGACGGGTGGGGGGGCGACCCAGTACTTC,CASSSPTTGGGATQYF
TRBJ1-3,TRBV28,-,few,TGTGCCAGCACCCAAACGGGGCGAAACACCATATATTTT,CASTQTGRNTIYF
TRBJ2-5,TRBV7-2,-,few,TGTGCCAGCAGCTCCCAAGGGGGGTACCAAGAGACCCAGTACTTC,CASSSQGGYQETQYF
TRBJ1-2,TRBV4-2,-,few,TGTGCCAGCAGCCAAGAAGACAGCCTCTATGGCTACACCTTC,CASSQEDSLYGYTF
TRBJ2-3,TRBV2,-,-,TGTGCCAGCAGTGGTCTGGGTAGCGGTCGCCTCAGAGATACGCAGTATTTT,CASSGLGSGRLRDTQYF
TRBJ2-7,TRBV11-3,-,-,TGTGCCAGCAGCCGCAATCCGGGCTGGGAGCAGTACTTC,CASSRNPGWEQYF
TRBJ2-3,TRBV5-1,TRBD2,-,TGCGCCAGCAGCCTGACTAGCGGGGGGGCCCGGGATACGCAGTATTTT,CASSLTSGGARDTQYF
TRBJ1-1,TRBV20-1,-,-,TGCAGTGCTAGTTTGCGGGGCTATTACACTGAAGCTTTCTTT,CSASLRGYYTEAFF
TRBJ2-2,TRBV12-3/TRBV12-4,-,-,TGTGCCAGCAGCCAGGCCGGGGAGCTGTTTTTT,CASSQAGELFF